This T cell receptor beta chain originates from a study of T cell responses to AZD1222 COVID-19 vaccine. Sequencing used immunoSEQ multiplex PCR; TCRdb keeps in-frame clones, though not all of them. The table lists some 80,000 clones, 70% to 80% of them singletons. Trimming shortened V by 7 bases and J by 3 bases, and 7 bases separated the two germline ends. The germline gives CDR1 MNHEY, CDR2 SVGAGI. This CDR3 region has 11 residues. Study-wide findings and caveats: There were mostly white British donors and more females than males, and clonal diversity was possibly underestimated.

This clone was found once. What it binds is not known. This TCR was recovered from an adult who received the MenACWY meningococcal vaccine as a control. The sample in question was peripheral blood, obtained 28 days after the second dose of the MenACWY control vaccine. The V gene is TRBV6-5, the J gene TRBJ2-7; weak D call: TRBD1 (5 bases). The DNA of the CDR3 is TGTGCCAGCAAAAGGGGCTACGAGCAGTACTTC. It specifies CASKRGYEQYF.